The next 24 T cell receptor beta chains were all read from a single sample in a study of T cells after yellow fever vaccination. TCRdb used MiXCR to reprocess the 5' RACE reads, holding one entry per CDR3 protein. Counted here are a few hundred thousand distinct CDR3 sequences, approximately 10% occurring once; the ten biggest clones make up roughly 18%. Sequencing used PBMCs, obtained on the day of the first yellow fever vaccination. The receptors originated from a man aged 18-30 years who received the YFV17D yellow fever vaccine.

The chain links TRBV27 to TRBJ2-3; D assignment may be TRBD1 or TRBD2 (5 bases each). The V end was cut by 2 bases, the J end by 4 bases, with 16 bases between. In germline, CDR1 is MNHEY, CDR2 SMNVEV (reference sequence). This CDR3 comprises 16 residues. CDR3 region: CASSLPPGAAADTQYF. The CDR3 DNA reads TGTGCCAGCAGTTTACCCCCCGGGGCCGCCGCAGATACGCAGTATTTT.

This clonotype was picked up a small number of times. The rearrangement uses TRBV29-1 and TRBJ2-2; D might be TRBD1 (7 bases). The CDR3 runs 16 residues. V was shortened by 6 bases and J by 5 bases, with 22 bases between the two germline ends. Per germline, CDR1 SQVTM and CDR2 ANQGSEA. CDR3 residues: CSVKSPGGQRTGELFF. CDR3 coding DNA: TGCAGCGTGAAGAGCCCAGGGGGGCAGCGGACCGGGGAGCTGTTTTTT.

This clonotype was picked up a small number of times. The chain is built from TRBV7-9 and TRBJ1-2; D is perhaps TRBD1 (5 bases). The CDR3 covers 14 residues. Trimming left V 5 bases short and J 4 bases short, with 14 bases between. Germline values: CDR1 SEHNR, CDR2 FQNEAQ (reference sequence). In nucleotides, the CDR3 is TGTGCCAGCAGCACCCGGGACGGAGCCTATGGCTACACCTTC. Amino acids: CASSTRDGAYGYTF.

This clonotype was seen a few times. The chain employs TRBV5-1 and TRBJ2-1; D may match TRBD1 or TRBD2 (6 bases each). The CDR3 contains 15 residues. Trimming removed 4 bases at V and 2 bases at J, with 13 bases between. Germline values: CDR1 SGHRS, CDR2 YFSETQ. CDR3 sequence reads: CASSILGGPYNEQFF. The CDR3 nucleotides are TGCGCCAGCAGCATACTGGGGGGCCCCTACAATGAGCAGTTCTTC.

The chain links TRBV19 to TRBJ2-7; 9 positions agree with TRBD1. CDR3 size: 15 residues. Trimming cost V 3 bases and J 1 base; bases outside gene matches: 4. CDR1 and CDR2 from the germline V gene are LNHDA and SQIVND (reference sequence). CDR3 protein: CASSIRQGGSYEQYV. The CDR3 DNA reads TGTGCCAGTAGTATCCGACAGGGGGGTTCCTACGAGCAGTACGTC.

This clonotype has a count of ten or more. In DNA, the CDR3 is TGTGCCAGCAGTCCGACGGGGGTGGCGGGCGGCTACACCTTC. Translation: CASSPTGVAGGYTF. V is TRBV2 and J is TRBJ1-2, with TRBD1 as a possible D gene (5 bases). Germline V gene data show CDR1 as SNHLY and CDR2 as FYNNEI. V was pared by 5 bases and J by 8 bases, with 18 bases between. The CDR3 is 14 residues long.

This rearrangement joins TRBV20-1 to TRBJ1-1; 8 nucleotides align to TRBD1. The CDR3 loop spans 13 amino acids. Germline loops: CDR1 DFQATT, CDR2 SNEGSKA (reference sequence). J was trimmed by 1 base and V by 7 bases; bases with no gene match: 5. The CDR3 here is CSGDRGTNTEAFF. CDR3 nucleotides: TGCAGTGGCGACAGGGGCACGAACACTGAAGCTTTCTTT.

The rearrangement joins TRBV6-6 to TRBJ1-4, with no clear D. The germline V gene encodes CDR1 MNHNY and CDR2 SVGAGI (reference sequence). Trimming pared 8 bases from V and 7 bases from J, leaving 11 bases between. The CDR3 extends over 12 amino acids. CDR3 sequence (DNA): TGTGCCAGCGGAGGGCTGGGTGAAAAACTGTTTTTT. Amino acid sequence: CASGGLGEKLFF.

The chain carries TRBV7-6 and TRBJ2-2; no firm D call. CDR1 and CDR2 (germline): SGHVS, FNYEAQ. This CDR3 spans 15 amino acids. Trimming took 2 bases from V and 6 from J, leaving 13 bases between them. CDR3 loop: CASSLPSHSSGELFF. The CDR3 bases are TGTGCCAGCAGCTTACCCTCCCATTCATCCGGGGAGCTGTTTTTT.

The DNA for the CDR3 is TGTGCCAGCAGCCAACCGGTGGGCGAGACCCAGTACTTC. Translating it yields CASSQPVGETQYF. The chain links TRBV3-1 to TRBJ2-5, with D unresolved. CDR1 is LGHDT, CDR2 YNNKEL, per germline (reference sequence). The CDR3 sequence is 13 residues long. V shed 2 bases and J shed 5 bases, with 9 bases lying between them.

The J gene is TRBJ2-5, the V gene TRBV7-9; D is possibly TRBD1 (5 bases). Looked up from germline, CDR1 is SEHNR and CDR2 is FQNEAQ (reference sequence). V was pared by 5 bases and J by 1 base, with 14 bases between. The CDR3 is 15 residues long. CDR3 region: CASSPLTDLQETQYF. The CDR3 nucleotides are TGTGCCAGCAGCCCATTGACAGACCTCCAAGAGACCCAGTACTTC.

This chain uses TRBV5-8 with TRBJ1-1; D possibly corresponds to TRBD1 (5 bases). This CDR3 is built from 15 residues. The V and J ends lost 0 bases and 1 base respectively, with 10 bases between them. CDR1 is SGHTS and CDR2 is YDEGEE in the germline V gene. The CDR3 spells CASSLAGLTNTEAFF. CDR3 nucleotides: TGTGCCAGCAGCTTGGCGGGACTCACGAACACTGAAGCTTTCTTT.

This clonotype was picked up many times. The CDR3 DNA reads as TGCAGTGCTAGAGATCGGGTCGGGACAGGGGTGACCGGGGAGCTGTTTTTT. Encoded protein: CSARDRVGTGVTGELFF. The chain joins TRBV20-1 to TRBJ2-2, with TRBD1 identical over 10 bases. CDR1 is DFQATT and CDR2 is SNEGSKA in the germline V gene (reference sequence). The V gene end was trimmed by 0 bases and the J gene end by 5 bases; junction bases not matched to a gene: 9. This CDR3 contains 17 residues.

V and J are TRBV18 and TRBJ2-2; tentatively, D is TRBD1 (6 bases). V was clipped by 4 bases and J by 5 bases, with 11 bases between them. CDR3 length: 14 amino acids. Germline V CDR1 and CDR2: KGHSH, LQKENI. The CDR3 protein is CASSLIQGTGELFF. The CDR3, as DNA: TGTGCCAGCTCACTGATACAGGGTACCGGGGAGCTGTTTTTT.

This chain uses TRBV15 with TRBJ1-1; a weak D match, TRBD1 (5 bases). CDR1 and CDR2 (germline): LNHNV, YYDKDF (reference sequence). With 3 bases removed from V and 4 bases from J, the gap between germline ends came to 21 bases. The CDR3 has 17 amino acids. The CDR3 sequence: CATSSLREGSVGTEAFF. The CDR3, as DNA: TGTGCCACCAGCAGCCTCAGGGAAGGGTCAGTTGGCACTGAAGCTTTCTTT.

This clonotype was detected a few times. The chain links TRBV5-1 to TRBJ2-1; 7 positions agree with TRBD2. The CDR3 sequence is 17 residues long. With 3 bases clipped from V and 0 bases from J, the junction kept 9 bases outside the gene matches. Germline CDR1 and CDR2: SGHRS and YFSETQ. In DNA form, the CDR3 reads TGCGCCAGCAGCTCCGGGACTATCGCCAGCTCCTACAATGAGCAGTTCTTC. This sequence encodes CASSSGTIASSYNEQFF.

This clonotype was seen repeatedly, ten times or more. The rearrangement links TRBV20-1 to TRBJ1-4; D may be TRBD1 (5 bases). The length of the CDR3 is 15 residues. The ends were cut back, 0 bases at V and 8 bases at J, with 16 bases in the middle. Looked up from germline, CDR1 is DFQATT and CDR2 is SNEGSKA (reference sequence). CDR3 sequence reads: CSARDRAAGYEKLFF. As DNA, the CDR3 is TGCAGTGCTAGAGATCGGGCTGCAGGGTACGAAAAACTGTTTTTT.

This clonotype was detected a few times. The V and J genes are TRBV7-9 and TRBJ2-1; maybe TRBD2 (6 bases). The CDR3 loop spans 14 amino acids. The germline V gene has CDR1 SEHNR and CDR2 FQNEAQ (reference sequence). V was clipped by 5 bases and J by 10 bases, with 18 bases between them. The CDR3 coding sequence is TGTGCCAGCAGCCGGACCCGTGGAGGGATGGAGCAGTTCTTC. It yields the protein CASSRTRGGMEQFF.

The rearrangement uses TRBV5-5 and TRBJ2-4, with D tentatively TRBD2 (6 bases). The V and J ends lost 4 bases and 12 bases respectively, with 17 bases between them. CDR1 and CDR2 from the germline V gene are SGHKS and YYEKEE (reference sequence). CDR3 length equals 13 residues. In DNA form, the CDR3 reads TGTGCCAGCAGCGGACGCCGGGAGTTGAATCAGTACTTC. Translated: CASSGRRELNQYF.

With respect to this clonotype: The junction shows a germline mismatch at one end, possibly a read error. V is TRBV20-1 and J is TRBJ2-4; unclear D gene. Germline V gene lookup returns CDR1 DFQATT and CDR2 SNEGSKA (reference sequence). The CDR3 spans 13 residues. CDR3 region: CSARELAKNIQYF. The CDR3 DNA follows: TGCAGTGCCAGAGAGTTAGCCAAAAACATTCAGTACTTC.

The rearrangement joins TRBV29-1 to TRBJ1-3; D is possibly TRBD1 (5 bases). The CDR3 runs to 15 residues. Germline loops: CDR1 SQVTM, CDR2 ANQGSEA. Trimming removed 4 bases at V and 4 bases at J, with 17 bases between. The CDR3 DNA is TGCAGCGTTGCCTTTGCTGGGGGACCCGGAAACACCATATATTTT. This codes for CSVAFAGGPGNTIYF. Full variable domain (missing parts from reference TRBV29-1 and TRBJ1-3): SAVISQKPSRDICQRGTSLTIQCQVDSQVTMMFWYRQQPGQSLTLIATANQGSEATYESGFVIDKFPISRPNLTFSTLTVSNMSPEDSSIYLCSVAFAGGPGNTIYFGEGSWLTVV.

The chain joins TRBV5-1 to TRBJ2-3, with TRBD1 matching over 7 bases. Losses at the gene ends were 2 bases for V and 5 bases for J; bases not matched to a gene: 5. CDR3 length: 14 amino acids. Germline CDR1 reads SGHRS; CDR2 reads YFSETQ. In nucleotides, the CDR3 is TGCGCCAGCAGCTTAACAGGGGCGGAAGATACGCAGTATTTT. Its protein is CASSLTGAEDTQYF.

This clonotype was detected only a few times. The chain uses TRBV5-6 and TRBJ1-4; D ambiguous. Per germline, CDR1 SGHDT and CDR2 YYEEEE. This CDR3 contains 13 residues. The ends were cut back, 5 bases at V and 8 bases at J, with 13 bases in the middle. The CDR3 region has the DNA TGTGCCAGCAGTCCTGACGTGGGGGAAAAACTGTTTTTT. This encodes CASSPDVGEKLFF.

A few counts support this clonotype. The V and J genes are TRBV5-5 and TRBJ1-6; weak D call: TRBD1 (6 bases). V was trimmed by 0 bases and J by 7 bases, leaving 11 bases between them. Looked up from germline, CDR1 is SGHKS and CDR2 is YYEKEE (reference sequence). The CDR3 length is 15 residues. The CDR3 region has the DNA TGTGCCAGCAGCTTGGAAGCAGGGGTAAATTCACCCCTCCACTTT. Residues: CASSLEAGVNSPLHF.